The clone carrying this TCR beta chain was counted at least ten times. Its antigen is not identified. The read is 3 residues too short to cover the CDR3 end, so that end is filled in from the germline J gene. Sequencing input was equivalent genomic DNA from CVID and controls. Here immunoSEQ multiplex PCR was the method, and the copy in TCRdb shows in-frame clones only, minus some. Altogether roughly 60,000 clones were found in the sample, and no singletons occur. V was shortened by 0 bases and J by 1 base, with 10 bases between the two germline ends. Germline V gene data show CDR1 as MNHEY and CDR2 as SVGEGT. The CDR3 is 15 amino acids. This specimen comes from a study of T cell clonality in common variable immunodeficiency. Notes on the study in general: CVID subjects shared fewer TCRbeta clones than healthy controls did. Authors noted CVID clonality's cause needs subpopulation repertoire sequencing.

Each donor provided roughly 4.5 to 9 ml of heparinized whole blood. The receptor was isolated from a person between 18 and 75 years old in good health. The V call is TRBV6-2 or TRBV6-3, the J call TRBJ2-7; D unclear. Specimen: peripheral blood mononuclear cells. Here the CDR3 reads CASSYSGGKSYEQYF. Incomplete CDR3 DNA: TGTGCCAGCAGTTACTCCGGCGGCAAGTCCTACGAG.